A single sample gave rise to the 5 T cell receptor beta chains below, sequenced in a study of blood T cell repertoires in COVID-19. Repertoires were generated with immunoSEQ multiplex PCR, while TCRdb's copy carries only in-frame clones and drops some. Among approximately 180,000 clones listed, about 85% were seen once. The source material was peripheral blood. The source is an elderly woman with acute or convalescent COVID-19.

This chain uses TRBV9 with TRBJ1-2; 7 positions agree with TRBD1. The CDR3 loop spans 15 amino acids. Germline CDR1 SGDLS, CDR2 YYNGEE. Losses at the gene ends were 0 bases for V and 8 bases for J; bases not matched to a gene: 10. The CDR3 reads CASSVVPSGTAGYTF. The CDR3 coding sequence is TGTGCCAGCAGCGTAGTCCCCTCCGGGACAGCCGGCTACACCTTC.

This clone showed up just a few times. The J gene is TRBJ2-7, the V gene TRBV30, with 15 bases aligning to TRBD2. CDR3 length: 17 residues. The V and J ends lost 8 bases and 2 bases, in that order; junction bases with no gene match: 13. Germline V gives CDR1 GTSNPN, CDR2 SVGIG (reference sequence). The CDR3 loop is CAGNGGLAGGTTYEQYF. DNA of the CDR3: TGTGCCGGGAATGGGGGACTAGCGGGAGGCACAACCTACGAGCAGTACTTC.

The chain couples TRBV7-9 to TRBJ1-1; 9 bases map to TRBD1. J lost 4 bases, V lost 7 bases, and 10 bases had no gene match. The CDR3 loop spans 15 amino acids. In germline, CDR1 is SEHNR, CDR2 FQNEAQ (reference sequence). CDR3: CASTLGGQGGTEAFF. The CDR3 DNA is TGTGCCAGCACCCTAGGGGGACAGGGAGGCACTGAAGCTTTCTTT. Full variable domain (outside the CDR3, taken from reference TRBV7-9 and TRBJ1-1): DTGVSQNPRHKITKRGQNVTFRCDPISEHNRLYWYRQTLGQGPEFLTYFQNEAQLEKSRLLSDRFSAERPKGSFSTLEIQRTEQGDSAMYLCASTLGGQGGTEAFFGQGTRLTVV.

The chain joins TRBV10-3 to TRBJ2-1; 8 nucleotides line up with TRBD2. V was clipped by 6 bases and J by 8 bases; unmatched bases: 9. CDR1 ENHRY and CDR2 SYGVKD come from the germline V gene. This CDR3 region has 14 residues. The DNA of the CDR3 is TGTGCCATCAGCCCTGGACTAGCCGCTGATGAGCAGTTCTTC. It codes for CAISPGLAADEQFF.

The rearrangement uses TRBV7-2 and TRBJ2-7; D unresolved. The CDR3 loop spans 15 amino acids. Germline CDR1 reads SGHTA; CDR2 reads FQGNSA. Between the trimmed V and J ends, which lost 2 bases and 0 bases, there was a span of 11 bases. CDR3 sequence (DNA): TGTGCCAGCAGCTTAAGCGCCGCAAGCTCCTACGAGCAGTACTTC. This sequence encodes CASSLSAASSYEQYF.